This T cell receptor beta chain came from a study of T cells in localized non-small cell lung cancer (dated by TCRdb to the early 2020s). At the level of the whole study: The study examined T cell repertoires in a few hundred patients with early-stage NSCLC and compared tumors with uninvolved tumor-adjacent lungs. All 240 or so NSCLC patients in the cohort were treatment-naive and had localized lung tumors that were resected. The mean age of the NSCLC patients was roughly 63 years, with 120 to 150 men and 107 women.

At diagnosis, tumor, uninvolved tumor-adjacent lung and peripheral blood were collected and then preserved as a mix of FFPE and fresh-frozen material. For TCR repertoire profiling, blood samples were analyzed in the form of peripheral blood mononuclear cells. The CDR3 spans 14 residues, from the cysteine through the phenylalanine. The DNA shown is the 42-base CDR3, in frame from base 1. The V end loses 3 bases and the J end loses 0 bases, and a stretch of 6 bases separates them. Looking up the germline V gene yields CDR1 MNHNS and CDR2 SASEGT. General conclusions and limits of the study: Uninvolved tumor-adjacent lung showed the highest T cell clonality, higher than tumor, which suggests more focused antigenic responses in the uninvolved tumor-adjacent lung. Because multi-region tumor sequencing was not done, intratumor heterogeneity could not be ruled out. Because the study design was exploratory, TCR variables were selected using unadjusted p-values without false-discovery rate correction. Higher blood T cell density associated with longer overall survival, while higher adjacent-lung clonality associated with shorter survival. A median of 57 of the top 100 tumor clones turned up in the paired uninvolved adjacent lung, and 25 to 35 of those clones also ranked among the top 100 of that same adjacent lung.

A word on this clone: It lacks a known antigen. The input lacks base qualities; no much larger clone sits a single base away.

TCR beta CDR3 regions were sequenced from DNA using the immunoSEQ Assay. The study's own analysis went as follows. T cell density was computed as TCR beta template counts normalized to usable DNA estimated by amplifying housekeeping genes. The preseqR package was used to estimate richness by extrapolating to 400,000 templates for PBMC samples and to 120,000 templates for tissue samples. Clonality was taken to be one minus Pielou's evenness. To identify tissue-enriched TCRs, differential abundance testing was run on productive amino-acid clonotypes with a minimum total count of 5 and an alpha of 0.1. Repertoire overlap between compartments was quantified with the Jaccard Index and Morisita Overlap Index. GLIPH grouped TCR beta CDR3s together with public tetramer-defined viral CDR3s, and a viral motif had to include at least three viral sequences and also show V-gene enrichment. This is the immuneACCESS table as TCRdb keeps it, with only in-frame sequences that have V and J called. A part of the clones is gone; compared with another copy, unresolved V genes explain less than half, and the rest is unexplained. The V and J calls and clone size are taken from that table; D and trimming were inferred from the DNA. The sample yields roughly 30,000 clones; roughly nine tenths were counted once. In total, the top ten clones hold 2.5% to 3% of the sample.

Sequenced here: peripheral blood, sampled before any cancer treatment. This chain joins TRBV6-1 to TRBJ1-5, with no confidently assigned D gene. The sequence was collected from a female donor over 55 with stage I lung adenocarcinoma. The CDR3 reads CASSDGPSNQPQHF. The DNA sequence is given as TGTGCCAGCAGTGATGGGCCTAGCAATCAGCCCCAGCATTTT.